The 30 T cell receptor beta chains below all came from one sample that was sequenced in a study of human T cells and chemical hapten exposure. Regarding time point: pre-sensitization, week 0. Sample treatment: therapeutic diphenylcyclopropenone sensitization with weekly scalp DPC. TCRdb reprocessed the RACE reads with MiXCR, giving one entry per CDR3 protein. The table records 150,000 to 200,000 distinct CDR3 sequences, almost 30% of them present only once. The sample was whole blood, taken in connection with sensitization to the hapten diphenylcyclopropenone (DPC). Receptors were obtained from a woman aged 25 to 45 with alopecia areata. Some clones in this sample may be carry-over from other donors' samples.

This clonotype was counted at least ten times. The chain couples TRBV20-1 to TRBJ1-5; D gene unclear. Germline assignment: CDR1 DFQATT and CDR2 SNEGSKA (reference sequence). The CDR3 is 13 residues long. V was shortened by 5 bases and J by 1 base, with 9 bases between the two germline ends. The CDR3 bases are TGCAGTGCTCCGGACGAGAGCAATCAGCCCCAGCATTTT. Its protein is CSAPDESNQPQHF.

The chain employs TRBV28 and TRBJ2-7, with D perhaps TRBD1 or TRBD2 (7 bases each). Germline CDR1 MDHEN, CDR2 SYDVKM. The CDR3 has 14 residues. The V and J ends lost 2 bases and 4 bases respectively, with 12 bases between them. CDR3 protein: CASSLQGGVYEQYF. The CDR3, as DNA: TGTGCCAGCAGTTTACAGGGGGGGGTTTACGAGCAGTACTTC.

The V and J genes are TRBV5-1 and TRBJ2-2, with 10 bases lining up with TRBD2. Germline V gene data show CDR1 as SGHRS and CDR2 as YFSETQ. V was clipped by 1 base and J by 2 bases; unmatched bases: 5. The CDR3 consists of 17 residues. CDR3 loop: CASSLIPSGRNTGELFF. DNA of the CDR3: TGCGCCAGCAGCTTGATACCTAGCGGGAGAAACACCGGGGAGCTGTTTTTT.

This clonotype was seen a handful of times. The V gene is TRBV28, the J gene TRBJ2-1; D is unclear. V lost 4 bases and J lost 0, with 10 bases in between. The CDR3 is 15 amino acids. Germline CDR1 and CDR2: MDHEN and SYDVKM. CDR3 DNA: TGTGCCAGCAGTTCCGGCGGTAGCTCCTACAATGAGCAGTTCTTC. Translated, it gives CASSSGGSSYNEQFF.

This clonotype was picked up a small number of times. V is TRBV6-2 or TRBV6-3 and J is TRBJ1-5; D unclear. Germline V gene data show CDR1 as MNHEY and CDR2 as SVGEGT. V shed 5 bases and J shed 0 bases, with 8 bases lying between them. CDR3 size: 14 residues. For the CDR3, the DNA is TGTGCCAGCAGTCACCAACTTAGCAATCAGCCCCAGCATTTT. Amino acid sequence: CASSHQLSNQPQHF.

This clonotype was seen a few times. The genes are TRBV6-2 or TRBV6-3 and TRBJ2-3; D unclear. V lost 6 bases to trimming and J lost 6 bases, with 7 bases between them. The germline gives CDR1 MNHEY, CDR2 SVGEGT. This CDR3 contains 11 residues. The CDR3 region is CASRGWDTQYF. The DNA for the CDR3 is TGTGCCAGCAGGGGGTGGGATACGCAGTATTTT.

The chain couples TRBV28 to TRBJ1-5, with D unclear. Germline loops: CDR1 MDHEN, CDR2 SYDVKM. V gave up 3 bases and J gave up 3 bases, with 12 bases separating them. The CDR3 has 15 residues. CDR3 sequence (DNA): TGTGCCAGCAGTTTCGAGGGTGGGTTCAATCAGCCCCAGCATTTT. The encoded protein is CASSFEGGFNQPQHF.

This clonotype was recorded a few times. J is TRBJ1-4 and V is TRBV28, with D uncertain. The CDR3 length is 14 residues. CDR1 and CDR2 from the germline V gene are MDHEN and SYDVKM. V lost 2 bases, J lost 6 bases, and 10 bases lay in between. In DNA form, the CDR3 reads TGTGCCAGCAGTTTAACCAGACCCCATGAAAAACTGTTTTTT. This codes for CASSLTRPHEKLFF.

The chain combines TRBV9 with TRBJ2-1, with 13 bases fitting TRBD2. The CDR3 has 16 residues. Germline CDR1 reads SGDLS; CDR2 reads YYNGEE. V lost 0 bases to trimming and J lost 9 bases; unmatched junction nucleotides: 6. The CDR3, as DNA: TGTGCCAGCAGCGTAGGTACTAGCGGGGGGGCTAGTGAGCAGTTCTTC. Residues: CASSVGTSGGASEQFF.

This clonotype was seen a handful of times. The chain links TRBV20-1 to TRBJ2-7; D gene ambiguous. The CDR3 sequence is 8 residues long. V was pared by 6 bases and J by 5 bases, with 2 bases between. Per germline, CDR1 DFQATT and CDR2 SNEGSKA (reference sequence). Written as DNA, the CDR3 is TGCAGTGCAAACGAGCAGTACTTC. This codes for CSANEQYF.

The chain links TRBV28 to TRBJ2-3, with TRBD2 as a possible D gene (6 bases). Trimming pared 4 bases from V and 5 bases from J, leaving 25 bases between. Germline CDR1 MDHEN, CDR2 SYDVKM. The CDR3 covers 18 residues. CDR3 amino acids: CASSSPGGGRAPLDTQYF. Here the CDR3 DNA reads TGTGCCAGCAGTTCCCCCGGGGGAGGCCGAGCCCCGTTAGATACGCAGTATTTT. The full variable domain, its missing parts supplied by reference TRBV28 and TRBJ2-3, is DVKVTQSSRYLVKRTGEKVFLECVQDMDHENMFWYRQDPGLGLRLIYFSYDVKMKEKGDIPEGYSVSREKKERFSLILESASTNQTSMYLCASSSPGGGRAPLDTQYFGPGTRLTVL.

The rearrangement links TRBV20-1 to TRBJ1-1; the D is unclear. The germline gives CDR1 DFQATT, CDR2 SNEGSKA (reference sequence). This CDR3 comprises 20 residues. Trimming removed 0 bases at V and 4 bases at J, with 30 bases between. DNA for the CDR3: TGCAGTGCTAGAGATCTCCGGGAGGAGTCGATGGGGAGAGGCGGCACTGAAGCTTTCTTT. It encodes CSARDLREESMGRGGTEAFF.

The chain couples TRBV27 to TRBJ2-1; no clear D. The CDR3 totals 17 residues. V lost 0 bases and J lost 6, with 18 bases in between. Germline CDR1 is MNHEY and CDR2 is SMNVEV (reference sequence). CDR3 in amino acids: CASSLSVEDLSLNEQFF. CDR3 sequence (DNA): TGTGCCAGCAGTTTATCAGTAGAGGACCTGTCCCTCAATGAGCAGTTCTTC.

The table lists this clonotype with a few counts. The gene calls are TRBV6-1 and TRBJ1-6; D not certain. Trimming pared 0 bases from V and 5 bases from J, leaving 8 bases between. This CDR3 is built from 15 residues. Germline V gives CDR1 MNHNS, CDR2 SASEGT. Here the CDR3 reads CASSEAGFHNSPLHF. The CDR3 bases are TGTGCCAGCAGTGAAGCAGGGTTCCATAATTCACCCCTCCACTTT.

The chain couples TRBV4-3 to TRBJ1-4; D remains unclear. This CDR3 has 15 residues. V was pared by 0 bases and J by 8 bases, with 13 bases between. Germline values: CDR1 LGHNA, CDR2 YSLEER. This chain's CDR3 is CASSQDRKLGEKLFF. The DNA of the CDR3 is TGCGCCAGCAGCCAAGATCGGAAATTGGGGGAAAAACTGTTTTTT.

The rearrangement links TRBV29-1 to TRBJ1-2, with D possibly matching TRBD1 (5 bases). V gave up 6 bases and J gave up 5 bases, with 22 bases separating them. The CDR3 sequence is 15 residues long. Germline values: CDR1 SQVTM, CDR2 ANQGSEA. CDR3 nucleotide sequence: TGCAGCGTCGCCTACCCACAGTGGGGGTCGTATGGCTACACCTTC. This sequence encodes CSVAYPQWGSYGYTF.

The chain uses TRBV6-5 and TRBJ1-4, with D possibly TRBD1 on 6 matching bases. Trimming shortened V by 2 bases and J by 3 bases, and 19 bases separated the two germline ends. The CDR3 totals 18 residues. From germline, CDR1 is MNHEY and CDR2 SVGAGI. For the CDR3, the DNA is TGTGCCAGCAGTTACAAGGTCGGGGGCCCCTCCGCTAATGAAAAACTGTTTTTT. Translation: CASSYKVGGPSANEKLFF.

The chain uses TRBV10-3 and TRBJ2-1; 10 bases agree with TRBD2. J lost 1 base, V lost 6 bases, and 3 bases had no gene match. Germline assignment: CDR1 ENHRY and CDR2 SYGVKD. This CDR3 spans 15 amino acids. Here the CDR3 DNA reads TGTGCCATCAGCGGACTAGCGGAATCCTACAATGAGCAGTTCTTC. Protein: CAISGLAESYNEQFF.

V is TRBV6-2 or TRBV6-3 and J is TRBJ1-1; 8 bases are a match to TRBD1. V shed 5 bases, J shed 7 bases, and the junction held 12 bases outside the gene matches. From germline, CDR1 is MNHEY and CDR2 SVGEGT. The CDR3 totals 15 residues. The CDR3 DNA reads TGTGCCAGCAGTAATCTACAGGGGGACGGGATTGAAGCTTTCTTT. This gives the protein CASSNLQGDGIEAFF.

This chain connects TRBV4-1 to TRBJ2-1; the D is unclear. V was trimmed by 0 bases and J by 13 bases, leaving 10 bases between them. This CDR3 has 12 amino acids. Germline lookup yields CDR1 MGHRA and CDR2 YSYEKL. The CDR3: CASSQDIASQFF. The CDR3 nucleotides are TGCGCCAGCAGCCAAGATATTGCCTCCCAGTTCTTC.

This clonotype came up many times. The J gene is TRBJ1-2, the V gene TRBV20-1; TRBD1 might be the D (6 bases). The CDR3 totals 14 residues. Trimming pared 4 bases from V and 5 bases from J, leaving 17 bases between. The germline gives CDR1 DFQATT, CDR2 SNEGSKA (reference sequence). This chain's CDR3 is CSAKTPGATYGYTF. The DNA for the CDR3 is TGCAGTGCTAAAACCCCGGGGGCAACGTATGGCTACACCTTC.

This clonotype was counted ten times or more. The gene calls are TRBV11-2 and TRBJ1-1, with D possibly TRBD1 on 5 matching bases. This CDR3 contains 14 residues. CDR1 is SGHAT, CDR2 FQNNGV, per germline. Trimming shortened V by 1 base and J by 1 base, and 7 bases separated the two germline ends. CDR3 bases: TGTGCCAGCAGCTTAGTCAGGGAGAACACTGAAGCTTTCTTT. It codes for CASSLVRENTEAFF.

The CDR3 is CASKGTGREKLFF. CDR3 nucleotide sequence: TGTGCCAGCAAAGGGACAGGAAGGGAAAAACTGTTTTTT. The chain links TRBV28 to TRBJ1-4, with 8 bases that match TRBD1. CDR1 is MDHEN, CDR2 SYDVKM, per germline. Germline trimming cut 7 bases from V and 8 bases from J; bases unmatched to any gene: 6. CDR3 length: 13 amino acids.

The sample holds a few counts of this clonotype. CDR3 DNA sequence: TGCAGTGCTGGCGGCCCGGGACAGGGTTCCTACGAGCAGTACTTC. Residues: CSAGGPGQGSYEQYF. V usage is TRBV20-1 and J usage is TRBJ2-7, with 9 bases identical to TRBD1. V dropped 5 bases and J dropped 1; count of bases not matched to a gene: 9. The V gene's germline CDR1 is DFQATT and CDR2 SNEGSKA (reference sequence). CDR3 length: 15 amino acids.

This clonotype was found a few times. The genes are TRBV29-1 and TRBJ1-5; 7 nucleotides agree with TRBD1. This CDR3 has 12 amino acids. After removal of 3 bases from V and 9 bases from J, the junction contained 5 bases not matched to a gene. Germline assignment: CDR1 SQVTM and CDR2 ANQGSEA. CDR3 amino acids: CSVDTGDSPQHF. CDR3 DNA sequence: TGCAGCGTTGATACAGGGGATTCGCCCCAGCATTTT.

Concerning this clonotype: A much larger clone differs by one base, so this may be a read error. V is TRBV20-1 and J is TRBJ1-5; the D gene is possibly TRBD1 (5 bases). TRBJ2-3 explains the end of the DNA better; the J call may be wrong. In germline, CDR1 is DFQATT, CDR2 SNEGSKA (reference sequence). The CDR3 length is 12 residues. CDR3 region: CSARGMGQPQYF. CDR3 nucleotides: TGCAGTGCTAGAGGGATGGGGCAGCCCCAGTATTTT.

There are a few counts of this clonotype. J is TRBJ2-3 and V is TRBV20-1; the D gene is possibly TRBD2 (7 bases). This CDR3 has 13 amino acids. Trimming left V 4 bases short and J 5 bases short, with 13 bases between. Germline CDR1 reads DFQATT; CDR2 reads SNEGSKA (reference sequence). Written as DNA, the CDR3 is TGCAGTGCTACCCGGGGGGCCCTAGATACGCAGTATTTT. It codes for CSATRGALDTQYF.

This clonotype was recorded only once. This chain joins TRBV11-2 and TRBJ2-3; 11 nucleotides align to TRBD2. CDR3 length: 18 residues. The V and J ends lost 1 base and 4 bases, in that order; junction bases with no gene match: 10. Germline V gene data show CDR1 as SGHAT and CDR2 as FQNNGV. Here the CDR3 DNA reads TGTGCCAGCAGCTTAGTCACCTTCACTAGCGGGAGATCAGATACGCAGTATTTT. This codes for CASSLVTFTSGRSDTQYF.

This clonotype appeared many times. The CDR3 DNA follows: TGCAGCGTTGGCGAGACAGGGGGCATGAGGAGCTATGGCTACACCTTC. This gives the protein CSVGETGGMRSYGYTF. The chain is built from TRBV29-1 and TRBJ1-2; 10 bases line up with TRBD1. CDR3 length equals 16 residues. Germline trimming cut 4 bases from V and 4 bases from J; bases unmatched to any gene: 12. The germline gives CDR1 SQVTM, CDR2 ANQGSEA. Filled out from reference TRBV29-1 and TRBJ1-2, the complete variable domain reads SAVISQKPSRDICQRGTSLTIQCQVDSQVTMMFWYRQQPGQSLTLIATANQGSEATYESGFVIDKFPISRPNLTFSTLTVSNMSPEDSSIYLCSVGETGGMRSYGYTFGSGTRLTVV.

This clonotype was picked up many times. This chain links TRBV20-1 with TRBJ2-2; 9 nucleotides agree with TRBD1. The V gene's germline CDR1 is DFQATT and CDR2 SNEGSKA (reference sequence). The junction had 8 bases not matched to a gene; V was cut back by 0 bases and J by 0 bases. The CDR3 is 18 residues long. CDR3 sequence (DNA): TGCAGTGCTAGAGACGCTGGGACAGGGAACGCGAACACCGGGGAGCTGTTTTTT. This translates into CSARDAGTGNANTGELFF.